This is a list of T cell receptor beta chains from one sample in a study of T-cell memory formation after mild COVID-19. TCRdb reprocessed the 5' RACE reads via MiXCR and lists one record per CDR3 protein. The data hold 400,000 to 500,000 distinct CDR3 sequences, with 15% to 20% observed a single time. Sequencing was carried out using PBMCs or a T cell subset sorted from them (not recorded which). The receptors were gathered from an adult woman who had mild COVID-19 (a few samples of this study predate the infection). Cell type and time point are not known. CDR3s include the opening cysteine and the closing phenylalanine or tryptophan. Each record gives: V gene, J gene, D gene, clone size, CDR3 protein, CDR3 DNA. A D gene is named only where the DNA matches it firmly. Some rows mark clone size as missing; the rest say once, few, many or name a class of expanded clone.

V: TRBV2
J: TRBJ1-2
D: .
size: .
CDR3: CASIPSLGRDGGYTF
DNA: TGTGCCAGCATACCCTCGCTGGGCAGGGATGGTGGCTACACCTTC

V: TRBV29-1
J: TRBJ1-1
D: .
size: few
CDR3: CSGRSTQEAFF
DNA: TGCAGCGGCCGTTCGACACAGGAAGCTTTCTTT

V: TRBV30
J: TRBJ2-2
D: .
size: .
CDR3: CAWFTRHLNTGELFF
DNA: TGTGCCTGGTTCACTAGACACCTGAACACCGGGGAGCTGTTTTTT

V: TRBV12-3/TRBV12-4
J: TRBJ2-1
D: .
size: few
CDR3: CASSLYGGGGFNEQFF
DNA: TGTGCCAGCAGTTTATATGGGGGGGGCGGTTTCAATGAGCAGTTCTTC

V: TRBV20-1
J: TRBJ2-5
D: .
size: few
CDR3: CSASTSRSQETQYF
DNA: TGCAGTGCTAGTACTAGCAGAAGTCAAGAGACCCAGTACTTC

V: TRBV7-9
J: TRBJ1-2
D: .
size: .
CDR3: CASSSGTLVYGYTF
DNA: TGTGCCAGCAGCTCCGGGACACTAGTCTATGGCTACACCTTC

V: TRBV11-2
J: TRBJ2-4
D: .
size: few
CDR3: CASSLDATFDQYF
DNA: TGTGCCAGCAGCTTAGATGCGACATTTGATCAGTACTTC

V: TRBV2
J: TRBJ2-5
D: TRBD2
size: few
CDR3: CASSPRLAQETQYF
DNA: TGTGCCAGCAGTCCAAGACTAGCCCAAGAGACCCAGTACTTC

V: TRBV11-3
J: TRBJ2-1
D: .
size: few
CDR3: CASSLALIGGFNEQFF
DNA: TGTGCCAGCAGCTTAGCTCTCATTGGGGGGTTCAATGAGCAGTTCTTC

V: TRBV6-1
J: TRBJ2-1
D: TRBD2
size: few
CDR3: CASIWTSGINEQFF
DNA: TGTGCCAGCATCTGGACTAGCGGCATCAATGAGCAGTTCTTC

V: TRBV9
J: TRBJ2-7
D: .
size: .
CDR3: CASSAGLRGGEQYF
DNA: TGTGCCAGCAGCGCCGGCCTTAGGGGGGGGGAGCAGTACTTC

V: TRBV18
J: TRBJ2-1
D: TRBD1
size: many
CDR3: CASSRDRTYNEQFF
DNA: TGTGCCAGCTCACGGGACAGGACCTACAATGAGCAGTTCTTC

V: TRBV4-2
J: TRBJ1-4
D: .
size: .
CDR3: CASSQAARAPTNEKLFF
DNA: TGTGCCAGCAGCCAAGCGGCCAGGGCCCCAACTAATGAAAAACTGTTTTTT

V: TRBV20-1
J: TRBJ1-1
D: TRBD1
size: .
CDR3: CSATGTANTEAFF
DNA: TGCAGTGCAACCGGGACAGCCAACACTGAAGCTTTCTTT

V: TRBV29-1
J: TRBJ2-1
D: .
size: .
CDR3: CSVEEPEYNEQFF
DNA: TGCAGCGTTGAAGAACCCGAGTACAATGAGCAGTTCTTC

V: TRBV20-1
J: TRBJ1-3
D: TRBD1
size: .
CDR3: CSATDRRLSGNTIYF
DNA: TGCAGTGCTACGGACAGGCGACTCTCTGGAAACACCATATATTTT

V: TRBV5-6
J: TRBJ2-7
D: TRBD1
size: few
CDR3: CASSFTGVDHEQYF
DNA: TGTGCCAGCAGTTTTACAGGGGTCGACCACGAGCAGTACTTC

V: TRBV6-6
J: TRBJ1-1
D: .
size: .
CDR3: CASSYPPRAGGTEAFF
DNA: TGTGCCAGCAGTTACCCTCCACGGGCGGGGGGCACTGAAGCGTTCTTT

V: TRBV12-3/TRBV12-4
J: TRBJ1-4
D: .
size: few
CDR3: CASSLTAVTEKLFF
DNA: TGTGCCAGCAGTCTCACGGCAGTTACTGAAAAACTGTTTTTT

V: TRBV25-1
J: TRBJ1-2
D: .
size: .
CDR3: CASSQTFGYTF
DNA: TGTGCCAGCAGCCAGACATTTGGCTACACCTTC

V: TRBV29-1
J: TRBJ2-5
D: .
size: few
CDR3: CSFRLYQETQYF
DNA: TGCAGCTTCCGACTGTACCAAGAGACCCAGTACTTC

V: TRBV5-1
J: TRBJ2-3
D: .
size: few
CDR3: CASSYLRPDTDTQYF
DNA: TGCGCCAGCAGCTACCTGCGGCCCGACACAGATACGCAGTATTTT

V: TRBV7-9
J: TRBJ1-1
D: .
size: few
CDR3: CASSLQGGLEAFF
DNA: TGTGCCAGCAGCTTACAGGGAGGGCTTGAAGCTTTCTTT

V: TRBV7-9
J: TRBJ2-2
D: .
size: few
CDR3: CASSPRRGNTGELFF
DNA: TGTGCCAGCAGCCCGAGGAGGGGGAACACCGGGGAGCTGTTTTTT

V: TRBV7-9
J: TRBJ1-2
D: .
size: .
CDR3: CASSLARDSPNYGYTF
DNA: TGTGCCAGCAGCTTAGCGCGCGACAGCCCTAACTATGGCTACACCTTC

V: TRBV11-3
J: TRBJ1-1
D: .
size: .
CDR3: CASRGPTEVAFF
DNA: TGTGCCAGCAGGGGACCGACTGAGGTAGCTTTCTTT

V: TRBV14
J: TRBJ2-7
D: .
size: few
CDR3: CASSPAIYEQYF
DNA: TGTGCCAGCAGCCCCGCAATCTACGAGCAGTACTTC

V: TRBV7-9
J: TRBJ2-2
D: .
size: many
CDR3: CASKGTGELFF
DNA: TGTGCCAGCAAGGGGACCGGGGAGCTGTTTTTT

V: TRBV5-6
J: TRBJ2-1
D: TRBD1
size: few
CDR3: CASSYGTGGEQFF
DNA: TGTGCCAGCAGCTACGGGACAGGGGGTGAGCAGTTCTTC

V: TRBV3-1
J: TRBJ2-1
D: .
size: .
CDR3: CASSQGGLSYNEQFF
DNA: TGTGCCAGCAGCCAAGGCGGACTCTCCTACAATGAGCAGTTCTTC

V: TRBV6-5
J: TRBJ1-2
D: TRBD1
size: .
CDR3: CASSFGQGDGYTF
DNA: TGTGCCAGCAGCTTCGGACAGGGCGATGGCTACACCTTC

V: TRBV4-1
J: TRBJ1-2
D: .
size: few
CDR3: CASSQEIRGYYGYTF
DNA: TGCGCCAGCAGCCAAGAGATTAGGGGTTACTATGGCTACACCTTC

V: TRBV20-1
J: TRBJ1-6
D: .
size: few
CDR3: CSAEGYEDSPLHF
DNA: TGCAGTGCCGAGGGATACGAGGATTCACCCCTCCACTTT

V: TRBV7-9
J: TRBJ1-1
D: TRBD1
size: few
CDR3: CASSPETGARLTEAFF
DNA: TGTGCCAGCAGCCCCGAGACAGGGGCCCGGCTCACTGAAGCTTTCTTT

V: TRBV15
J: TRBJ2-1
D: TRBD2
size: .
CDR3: CATSLGGGYNEQFF
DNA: TGTGCCACCAGCTTGGGGGGGGGCTACAATGAGCAGTTCTTC

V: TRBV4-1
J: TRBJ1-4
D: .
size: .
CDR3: CASSDTGAGLNEKLFF
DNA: TGCGCCAGCAGCGACACGGGGGCAGGTCTCAATGAAAAACTGTTTTTT

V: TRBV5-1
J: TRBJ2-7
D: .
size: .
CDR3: CASSLEGPEQYF
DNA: TGCGCCAGCAGCTTGGAAGGGCCCGAGCAGTACTTC

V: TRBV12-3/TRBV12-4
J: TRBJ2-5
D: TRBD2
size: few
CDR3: CASSQREVQETQYF
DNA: TGTGCCAGCTCTCAACGGGAGGTCCAAGAGACCCAGTACTTC

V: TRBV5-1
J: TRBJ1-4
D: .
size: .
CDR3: CASSPLGAQLREKLFF
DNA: TGCGCCAGCAGCCCACTGGGCGCACAATTGCGTGAAAAACTGTTTTTT

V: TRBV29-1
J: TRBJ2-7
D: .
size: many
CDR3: CSVEGAYEQYF
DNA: TGCAGCGTTGAGGGCGCCTACGAGCAGTACTTC

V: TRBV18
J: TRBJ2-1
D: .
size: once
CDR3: CASSPPISLSSYNEQFF
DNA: TGTGCCAGCTCACCACCGATAAGCCTGAGCTCCTACAATGAGCAGTTCTTC

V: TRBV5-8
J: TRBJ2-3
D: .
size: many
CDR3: CASSFDRLSTDTQYF
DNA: TGTGCCAGCAGCTTCGACAGGCTCAGCACAGATACGCAGTATTTT

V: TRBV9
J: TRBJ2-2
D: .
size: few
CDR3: CASSVGLDVGGELFF
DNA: TGTGCCAGCAGCGTAGGACTAGATGTGGGCGGGGAGCTGTTTTTT

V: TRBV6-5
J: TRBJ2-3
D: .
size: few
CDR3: CASSYRSASSTDTQYF
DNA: TGTGCCAGCAGTTATCGGTCAGCCTCTAGCACAGATACGCAGTATTTT

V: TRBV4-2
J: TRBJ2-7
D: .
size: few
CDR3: CASSQDRMGSTYEQYF
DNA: TGTGCCAGCAGCCAAGATCGTATGGGGTCAACCTACGAGCAGTACTTC

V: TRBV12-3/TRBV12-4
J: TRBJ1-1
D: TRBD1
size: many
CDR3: CASSRIWTGGSSEAFF
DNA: TGTGCCAGCAGCCGTATATGGACAGGGGGTTCGTCTGAAGCTTTCTTT

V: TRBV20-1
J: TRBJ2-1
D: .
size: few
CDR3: CSARKRAAVPDEQFF
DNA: TGCAGTGCTAGAAAGCGGGCTGCCGTCCCCGATGAGCAGTTCTTC